This paragraph reports one TCR beta chain. What it binds is unknown. The record originates from a study of radiation and T cells in renal cell carcinoma. Per germline, CDR1 SGHKS and CDR2 YYEKEE (reference sequence). The CDR3 has 16 amino acids. The V end was cut by 0 bases, the J end by 2 bases, with 9 bases between. General study points: No pretreatment tumor biopsies were available for baseline clonotypes.

Time point indicated: blood 2 weeks post-SBRT. Regarding treatment: 15 Gy SBRT to primary tumor, nephrectomy 4 weeks later. Sequencing was performed with immunoSEQ multiplex PCR; in TCRdb, only in-frame clones are kept and a portion is missing. Of tens of thousands of clones detected, around 78% appear once; the ten largest clones hold approximately 7%. The sample consisted of blood, taken from a patient whose treatment included radiotherapy and nephrectomy. V and J are TRBV5-5 and TRBJ2-6; D possibly corresponds to TRBD1 (5 bases). The clonotype was recovered from a man aged 55 to 69 with renal cell carcinoma. As DNA, the CDR3 is TGTGCCAGCAGCTTGGCCAAACAGGCTGGGGCCAACGTCCTGACTTTC. Its protein product is CASSLAKQAGANVLTF.